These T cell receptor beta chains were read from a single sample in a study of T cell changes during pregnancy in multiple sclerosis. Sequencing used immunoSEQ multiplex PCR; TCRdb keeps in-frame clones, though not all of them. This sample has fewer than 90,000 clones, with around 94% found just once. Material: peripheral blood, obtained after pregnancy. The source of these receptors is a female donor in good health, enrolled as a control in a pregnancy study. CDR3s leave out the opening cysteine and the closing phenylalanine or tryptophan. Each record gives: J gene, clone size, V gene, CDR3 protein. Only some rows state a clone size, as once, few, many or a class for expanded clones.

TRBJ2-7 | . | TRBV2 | ASSPTGGPYEQY
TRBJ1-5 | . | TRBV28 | ASSEPQGRNQPQH
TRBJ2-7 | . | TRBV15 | ATSRLSGGTYEQY
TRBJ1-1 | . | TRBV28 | ASSLGTNTEAF
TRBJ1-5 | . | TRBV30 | AWGQGRHQPQH
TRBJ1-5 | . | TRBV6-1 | ASSERTGLTQPQH
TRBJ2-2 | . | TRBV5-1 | ASSGGLASTGELF
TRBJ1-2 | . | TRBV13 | ASSLRTRANYGYT
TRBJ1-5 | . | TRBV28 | ASSLLRVGSNQPQH
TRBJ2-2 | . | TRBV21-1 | ASSKTSGGDPNTGELF
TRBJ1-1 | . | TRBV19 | ASSILQGEAF
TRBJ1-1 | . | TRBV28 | ASRTFFRDRGQMEAF
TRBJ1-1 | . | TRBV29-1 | SVEVQPNTEAF
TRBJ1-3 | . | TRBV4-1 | ASSLIPAGGNTIY
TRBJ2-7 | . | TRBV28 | ASSLTGTGGYEQY
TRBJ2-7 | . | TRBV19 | ASSSFQASGIAYEQY
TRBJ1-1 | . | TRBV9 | ASSARQGRQMNTEAF
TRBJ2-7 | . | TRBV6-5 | ASRDRGATAEQY
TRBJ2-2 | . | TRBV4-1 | ASSPGHLTGELF
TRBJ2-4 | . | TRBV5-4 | ASSPDSFGNIQY
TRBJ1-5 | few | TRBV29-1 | SVGWGEFQPQH
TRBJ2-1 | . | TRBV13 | ASSEETSGGSYNEQF
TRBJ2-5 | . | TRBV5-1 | ASSLDGGARETQY
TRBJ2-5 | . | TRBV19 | ASGTAQVETQY
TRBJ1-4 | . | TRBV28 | ASSFDREGGEKLF
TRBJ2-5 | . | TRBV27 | ASKPGLVGETQY
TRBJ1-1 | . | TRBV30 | AWSGRGGRNTEAF
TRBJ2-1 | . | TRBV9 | ASSVTASAYNEQF
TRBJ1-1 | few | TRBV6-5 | ASSYDRARTEAF
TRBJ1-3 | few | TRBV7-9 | ASRGLTSGNTIY
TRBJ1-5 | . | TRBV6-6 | ASSSWAGASNQPQH
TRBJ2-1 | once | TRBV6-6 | ASSEGTGRLNEQF
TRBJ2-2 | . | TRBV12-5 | ASGLAQGSFTGELF
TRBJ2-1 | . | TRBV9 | ASSVTSLAGGFPNEQF
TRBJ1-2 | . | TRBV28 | ASSLEIYQGVYGYT
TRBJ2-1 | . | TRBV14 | ASSQVPSGSVNEQF
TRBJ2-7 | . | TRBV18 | ASSPGLAGVSYEQY
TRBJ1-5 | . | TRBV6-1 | ASSEKTPVYTQPQH
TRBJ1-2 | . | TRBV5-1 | ASSLYGGGETDGYT
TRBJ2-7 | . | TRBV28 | ASSSQGGPSYEQY
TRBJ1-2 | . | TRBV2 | ASTTGRQYGYT
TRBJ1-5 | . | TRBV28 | ASSSPEGGNQPQH
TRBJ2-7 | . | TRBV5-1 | ASSLDRPPYEQY
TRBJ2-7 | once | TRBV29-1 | SVEGQGGEQY
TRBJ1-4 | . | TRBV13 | ASSRRGLDEKLF
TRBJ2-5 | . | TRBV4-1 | ASSKGGDRETQY
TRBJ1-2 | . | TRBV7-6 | ASSPGTGGAGGYT
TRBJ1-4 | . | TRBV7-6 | ASSLSSQGINEKLF
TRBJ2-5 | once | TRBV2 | ASRGLAGPETQY
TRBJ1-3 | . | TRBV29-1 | SVLPSRAGNTIY
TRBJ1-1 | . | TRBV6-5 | ASSLGGGGSTEAF
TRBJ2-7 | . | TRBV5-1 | ASSLVAGLIYEQY